This T cell receptor (beta chain) was found in a study of OX40 agonist ivuxolimab in advanced cancers. The CDR3 contains 11 residues. In germline, CDR1 is SGHTA, CDR2 FQGNSA. Trimming stripped 5 bases from V and 4 bases from J, with 2 bases between. It was autoimmune disease history or systemic immunosuppression that excluded patients. Sequenced by immunoSEQ multiplex PCR; TCRdb stores in-frame clones only, minus some. This repertoire shows about 69,000 clones, 90% found once; its top ten account for 8% to 11%. Study-wide findings and caveats: Low normalized T-cell clonal expansion was also seen in some nonresponders. Averaged across samples, CD8+ T cells carried more expanded clones than CD4+ did.

Points on this clone: Antigen specificity is unknown.

This chain uses TRBV7-2 with TRBJ1-4; D remains ambiguous. Sequenced material: CD4+ or CD8+ T cells sorted from blood, taken in a trial of the OX40 agonist ivuxolimab. The receptor's source is an adult with an advanced solid tumor such as melanoma, head and neck, liver or kidney cancer. The CDR3 coding sequence is TGTGCCAGCAGCAATAATGAAAAACTGTTTTTT. Protein: CASSNNEKLFF.